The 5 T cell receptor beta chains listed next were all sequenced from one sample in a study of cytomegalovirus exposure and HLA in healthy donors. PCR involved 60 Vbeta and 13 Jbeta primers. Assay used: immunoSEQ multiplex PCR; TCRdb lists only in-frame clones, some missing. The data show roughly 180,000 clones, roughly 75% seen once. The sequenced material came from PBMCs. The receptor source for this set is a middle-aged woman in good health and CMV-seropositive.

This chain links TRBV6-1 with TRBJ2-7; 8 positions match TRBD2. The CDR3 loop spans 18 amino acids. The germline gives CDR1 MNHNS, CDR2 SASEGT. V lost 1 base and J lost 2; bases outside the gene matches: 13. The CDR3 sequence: CASSEGVLGREDPYEQYF. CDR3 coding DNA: TGTGCCAGCAGTGAAGGGGTTTTAGGGCGGGAGGATCCCTACGAGCAGTACTTC.

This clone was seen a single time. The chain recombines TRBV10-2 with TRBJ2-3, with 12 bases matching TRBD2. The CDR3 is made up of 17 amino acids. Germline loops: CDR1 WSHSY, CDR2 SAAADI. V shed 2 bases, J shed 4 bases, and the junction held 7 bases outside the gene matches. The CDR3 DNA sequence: TGCGCCAGCAGTGAGCTAGCGGGGGGGTTCAGGGCAGATACGCAGTATTTT. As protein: CASSELAGGFRADTQYF.

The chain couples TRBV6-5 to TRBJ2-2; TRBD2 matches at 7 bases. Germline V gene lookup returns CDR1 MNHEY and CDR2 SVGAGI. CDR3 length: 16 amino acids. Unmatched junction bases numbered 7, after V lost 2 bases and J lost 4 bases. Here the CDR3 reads CASSYGEGPPTGELFF. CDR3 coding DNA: TGTGCCAGCAGTTACGGGGAGGGGCCTCCCACCGGGGAGCTGTTTTTT.

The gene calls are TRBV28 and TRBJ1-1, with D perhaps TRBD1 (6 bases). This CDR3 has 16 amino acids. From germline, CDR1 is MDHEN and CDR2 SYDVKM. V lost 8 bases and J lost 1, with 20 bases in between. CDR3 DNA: TGTGCCAGCTGGCCCTCGGGGGGCCTTTGGAACACTGAAGCTTTCTTT. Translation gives CASWPSGGLWNTEAFF.

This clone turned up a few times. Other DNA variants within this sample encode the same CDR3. The CDR3 here is CASSPGATEAFF. The CDR3, as DNA: TGTGCCAGCTCACCAGGGGCCACTGAAGCTTTCTTT. The chain employs TRBV18 and TRBJ1-1; a weak D match, TRBD1 (5 bases). Germline values: CDR1 KGHSH, CDR2 LQKENI. The germline V and J ends were trimmed by 2 bases and 4 bases, with 5 bases remaining between them. The CDR3 consists of 12 residues.